This TCR beta chain was obtained from a study of CD8+ T cells in alopecia areata. For the study at large: In an open-label trial, patients got 5 to 10 mg tofacitinib twice daily.

Regarding treatment: oral pan-JAK inhibitor, 5-10 mg twice daily. This clone appeared once. The antigen is not known. Overall study findings and caveats: Compared with normal scalp, lesional scalp had higher clonality and more expanded CD8+ clones.

Reverse transcription of extracted RNA yielded cDNA, which provided the sequencing template. The repertoire was sequenced with immunoSEQ multiplex PCR; TCRdb's copy has only in-frame clones and lacks some. The data contain approximately 130,000 clones, roughly 55% of them singletons. This CDR3 has 16 residues. Germline V gives CDR1 SGHNT, CDR2 YYREEE (reference sequence). Trimming took 0 bases from V and 4 from J; bases not matched to a gene: 2. The clonotype comes from a human donor with alopecia areata. The source was CD4+ T cells sorted from blood, collected at week 4, from a patient treated with tofacitinib. V is TRBV5-4 and J is TRBJ2-2; 11 nucleotides agree with TRBD2. The chain's CDR3 is CASSLDGTSGTGELFF. The CDR3 bases are TGTGCCAGCAGCTTGGATGGGACTAGCGGCACCGGGGAGCTGTTTTTT.